A single sample is the source of the 18 T cell receptor beta chains below, sequenced in a study of cytomegalovirus exposure and HLA in healthy donors. Use of 60 Vbeta and 13 Jbeta primers characterized the PCR. Generated by immunoSEQ multiplex PCR, the TCRdb table keeps only in-frame clones and is missing some. Of 250,000 to 350,000 clones listed, about four fifths are singletons. The sample was PBMCs. These receptors all come from a girl under 10 years old in good health and CMV-seronegative.

CDR3 loop: CASSQFLFGIGYEQYF. The CDR3 DNA reads as TGTGCCAGCAGCCAATTTCTCTTCGGGATCGGCTACGAGCAGTACTTC. The chain couples TRBV4-2 to TRBJ2-5; D is possibly TRBD2 (5 bases). The J call could be wrong; TRBJ2-7 is a better fit for the DNA end. Germline-derived CDR1 and CDR2 are LGHNA and YNFKEQ. The CDR3 extends over 16 amino acids.

This clone was counted between two and nine times. The CDR3 DNA follows: TGCGCCAGCAGCCAGGCAGGGGAGGGGAACACTGAAGCTTTCTTT. This sequence encodes CASSQAGEGNTEAFF. This sequence joins TRBV4-1 and TRBJ1-1; D is possibly TRBD1 (6 bases). The CDR3 runs to 15 residues. Germline V lookup: CDR1 MGHRA, CDR2 YSYEKL. The germline V and J ends were trimmed by 3 bases and 1 base, with 12 bases remaining between them.

V usage is TRBV4-1 and J usage is TRBJ1-2, with a tentative D call TRBD1 (5 bases). CDR1 is MGHRA, CDR2 YSYEKL, per germline. CDR3 length: 13 residues. V was pared by 2 bases and J by 9 bases, with 13 bases between. The CDR3 loop is CASSQTTASSYTF. The CDR3 bases are TGCGCCAGCAGCCAAACGACAGCTTCCAGCTACACCTTC.

V and J are TRBV6-5 and TRBJ2-7; D is perhaps TRBD1 (5 bases). The CDR3 is 15 residues long. With 2 bases removed from V and 3 bases from J, the gap between germline ends came to 14 bases. Germline V lookup: CDR1 MNHEY, CDR2 SVGAGI. CDR3 residues: CASSYRQSARYEQYF. The CDR3 bases are TGTGCCAGCAGTTACAGACAGTCTGCGCGCTACGAGCAGTACTTC.

The CDR3: CASSRSTGNYGYTF. The CDR3 DNA is TGTGCCAGTAGTCGATCGACAGGGAACTATGGCTACACCTTC. The V call is TRBV19, the J call TRBJ1-2, with 7 bases aligning to TRBD1. Per the germline V gene, CDR1 is LNHDA and CDR2 is SQIVND (reference sequence). With 5 bases clipped from V and 2 bases from J, the junction kept 5 bases outside the gene matches. The CDR3 is 14 amino acids.

On this clone itself: Germline is not matched at one junction end, which may reflect a read error. This chain links TRBV7-9 with TRBJ1-5, with TRBD1 matching over 7 bases. CDR1 and CDR2 from the germline V gene are SEHNR and FQNEAQ (reference sequence). The CDR3 has 15 residues. As DNA, the CDR3 is TGTTCCAGCAGCCCACAGGGGACTAGCAATCAGCCCCAGCATTTT. This sequence encodes CSSSPQGTSNQPQHF.

The chain is built from TRBV28 and TRBJ2-7; 12 nucleotides line up with TRBD2. Trimming took 7 bases from V and 3 from J; bases not matched to a gene: 4. The CDR3 loop spans 14 amino acids. Germline V lookup: CDR1 MDHEN, CDR2 SYDVKM. CDR3: CASISGLAGYEQYF. The CDR3 region has the DNA TGTGCCAGCATTTCGGGACTAGCGGGCTACGAGCAGTACTTC.

The CDR3: CASRKLAGGTDTQYF. The DNA for the CDR3 is TGTGCCAGCAGGAAACTAGCGGGGGGAACAGATACGCAGTATTTT. The chain couples TRBV6-4 to TRBJ2-3; TRBD2 matches at 12 bases. Trimming at V came to 6 bases and at J to 3 bases, leaving 4 bases not matched to a gene. Germline CDR1 reads MRHNA; CDR2 reads SNTAGT. CDR3 size: 15 residues.

CDR3 in DNA: TGTGCCAGCAGCCCGAGATGGGAGACCCAGTACTTC. Its translation is CASSPRWETQYF. The rearrangement joins TRBV13 to TRBJ2-5; D is undetermined. Trimming took 5 bases from V and 5 from J, leaving 9 bases between them. This CDR3 is built from 12 residues. Germline V lookup: CDR1 PRHDT, CDR2 FYEKMQ (reference sequence).

CDR3 sequence: CASSEFEEQYF. CDR3 nucleotide sequence: TGTGCCAGCAGTGAGTTCGAGGAGCAGTACTTC. The chain is built from TRBV2 and TRBJ2-7; no reliable D call. V lost 3 bases, J lost 7 bases, and 7 bases lay in between. CDR1 is SNHLY and CDR2 is FYNNEI in the germline V gene. This CDR3 spans 11 amino acids.

The chain employs TRBV5-5 and TRBJ2-7; 11 bases agree with TRBD2. Germline trimming cut 4 bases from V and 0 bases from J; bases unmatched to any gene: 3. The CDR3 is made up of 15 amino acids. Germline V gives CDR1 SGHKS, CDR2 YYEKEE (reference sequence). The CDR3: CASSAGLAGSYEQYF. DNA of the CDR3: TGTGCCAGCAGCGCCGGACTAGCGGGCTCCTACGAGCAGTACTTC.

This sequence joins TRBV10-3 and TRBJ1-2; D gene ambiguous. Germline V gives CDR1 ENHRY, CDR2 SYGVKD. Trimming cost V 2 bases and J 0 bases, with 7 bases left between them. CDR3 length equals 14 residues. In DNA form, the CDR3 reads TGTGCCATCAGTGAGACAGAAGCTAACTATGGCTACACCTTC. This codes for CAISETEANYGYTF.

The rearrangement uses TRBV7-3 and TRBJ1-1, with TRBD1 as a possible D gene (6 bases). Trimming took 4 bases from V and 1 from J, leaving 13 bases between them. The CDR3 runs 15 residues. CDR1 and CDR2 from the germline V gene are SGHTA and FQGTGA. The CDR3 reads CASSSQGLGNTEAFF. CDR3 bases: TGTGCCAGCAGCTCACAGGGTCTGGGGAACACTGAAGCTTTCTTT.

This rearrangement joins TRBV15 to TRBJ2-3; D call uncertain. This CDR3 contains 14 residues. The germline V gene encodes CDR1 LNHNV and CDR2 YYDKDF (reference sequence). The germline V and J ends were trimmed by 5 bases and 3 bases, with 12 bases remaining between them. DNA of the CDR3: TGTGCCACCAGCTTGTTTTTTCAGACAGATACGCAGTATTTT. Translating it yields CATSLFFQTDTQYF. The full variable domain, in which reference TRBV15 and TRBJ2-3 provide the parts outside the CDR3, is DAMVIQNPRYQVTQFGKPVTLSCSQTLNHNVMYWYQQKSSQAPKLLFHYYDKDFNNEADTPDNFQSRRPNTSFCFLDIRSPGLGDTAMYLCATSLFFQTDTQYFGPGTRLTVL.

V usage is TRBV21-1 and J usage is TRBJ2-7; the table's D call, TRBD1, was not checked against the DNA. TRBV21-1 has pseudogene status. CDR3 length: 15 amino acids. In nucleotides, the CDR3 is TGTGCCAGCAGCAAAGTTGTCCAGGGGGCCTACGAGCAGTACTTC. Translating gives CASSKVVQGAYEQYF.

The chain joins TRBV19 to TRBJ2-1, with TRBD2 identical over 7 bases. The CDR3 is 14 amino acids. CDR1 and CDR2 from the germline V gene are LNHDA and SQIVND (reference sequence). The J segment lost 9 bases and the V segment lost 5 bases, leaving 10 bases of the junction unmatched. The CDR3 DNA follows: TGTGCCAGTAGTGTGTTAGCGGGTCCTCTTGAGCAGTTCTTC. Protein product: CASSVLAGPLEQFF.

This sequence joins TRBV4-1 and TRBJ2-4; tentatively, D is TRBD1 (5 bases). This CDR3 has 16 amino acids. The germline V and J ends were trimmed by 0 bases and 3 bases, with 12 bases remaining between them. CDR1 and CDR2 from the germline V gene are MGHRA and YSYEKL. The DNA for the CDR3 is TGCGCCAGCAGCCAAGATTGGGCGCAGGGCAAAAACATTCAGTACTTC. It specifies CASSQDWAQGKNIQYF.

The chain joins TRBV6-1 to TRBJ2-5; 12 nucleotides match TRBD2. The J call may be faulty, since TRBJ2-7 better matches the DNA end. The CDR3 extends over 15 amino acids. CDR1 is MNHNS, CDR2 SASEGT, per germline. The DNA for the CDR3 is TGTGCCAGCTTACGAGCTAGCGGGGGGGATTACGAGCAGTACTTC. Translated, it gives CASLRASGGDYEQYF.